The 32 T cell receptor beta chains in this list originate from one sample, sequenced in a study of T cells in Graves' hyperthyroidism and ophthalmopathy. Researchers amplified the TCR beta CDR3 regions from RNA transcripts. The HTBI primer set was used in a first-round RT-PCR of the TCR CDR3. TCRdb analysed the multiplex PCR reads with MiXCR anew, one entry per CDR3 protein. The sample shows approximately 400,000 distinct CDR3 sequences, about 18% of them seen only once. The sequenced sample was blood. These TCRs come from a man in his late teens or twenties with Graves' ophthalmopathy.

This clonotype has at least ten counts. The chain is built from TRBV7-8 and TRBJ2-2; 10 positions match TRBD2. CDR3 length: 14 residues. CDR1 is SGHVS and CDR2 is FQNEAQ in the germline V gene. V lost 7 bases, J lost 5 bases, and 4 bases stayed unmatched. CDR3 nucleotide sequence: TGTGCCAGCAAGGGACTAGCGTTGACCGGGGAGCTGTTTTTT. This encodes CASKGLALTGELFF.

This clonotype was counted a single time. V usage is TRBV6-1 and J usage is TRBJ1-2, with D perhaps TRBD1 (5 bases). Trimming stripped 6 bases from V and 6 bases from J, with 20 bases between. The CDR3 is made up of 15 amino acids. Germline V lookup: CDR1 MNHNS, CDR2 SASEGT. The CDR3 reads CASRQTRGAWDGYTF. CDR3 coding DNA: TGTGCCAGCAGGCAAACAAGGGGCGCCTGGGATGGCTACACCTTC.

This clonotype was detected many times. The CDR3 DNA reads TGTGCCAGCAGCCAACGGACAGTCCTGGGAGAGACCCAGTACTTC. Translating gives CASSQRTVLGETQYF. J is TRBJ2-5 and V is TRBV3-1; D possibly corresponds to TRBD1 (6 bases). Germline CDR1 and CDR2: LGHDT and YNNKEL (reference sequence). The CDR3 contains 15 residues. V was cut by 2 bases and J by 4 bases, with 14 bases left in between.

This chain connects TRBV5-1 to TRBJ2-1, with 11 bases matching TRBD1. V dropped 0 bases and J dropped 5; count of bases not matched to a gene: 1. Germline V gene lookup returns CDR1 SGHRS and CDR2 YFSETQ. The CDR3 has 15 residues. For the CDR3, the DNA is TGCGCCAGCAGCTTGGAGGGACAGGGGGACAATGAGCAGTTCTTC. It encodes CASSLEGQGDNEQFF.

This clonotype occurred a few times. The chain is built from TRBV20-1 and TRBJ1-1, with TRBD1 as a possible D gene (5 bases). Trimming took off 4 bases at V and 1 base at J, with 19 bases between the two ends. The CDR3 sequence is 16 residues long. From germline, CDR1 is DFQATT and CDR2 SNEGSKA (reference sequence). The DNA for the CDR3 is TGCAGTGCTACCCTGCCGGGTGGGGGGTGGAACACTGAAGCTTTCTTT. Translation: CSATLPGGGWNTEAFF.

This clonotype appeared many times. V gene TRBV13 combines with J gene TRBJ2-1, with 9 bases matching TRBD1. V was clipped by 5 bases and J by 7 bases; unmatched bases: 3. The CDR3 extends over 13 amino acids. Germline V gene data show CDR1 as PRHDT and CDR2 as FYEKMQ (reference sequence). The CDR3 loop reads CASSEGQGNEQFF. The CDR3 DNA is TGTGCCAGCAGCGAGGGACAGGGTAATGAGCAGTTCTTC.

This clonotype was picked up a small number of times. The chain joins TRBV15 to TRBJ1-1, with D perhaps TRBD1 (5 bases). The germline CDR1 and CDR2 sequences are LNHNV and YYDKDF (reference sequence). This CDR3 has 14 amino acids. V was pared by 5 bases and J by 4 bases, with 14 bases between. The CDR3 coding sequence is TGTGCCACCAGCCGATGGGGGGGGAGCACTGAAGCTTTCTTT. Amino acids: CATSRWGGSTEAFF.

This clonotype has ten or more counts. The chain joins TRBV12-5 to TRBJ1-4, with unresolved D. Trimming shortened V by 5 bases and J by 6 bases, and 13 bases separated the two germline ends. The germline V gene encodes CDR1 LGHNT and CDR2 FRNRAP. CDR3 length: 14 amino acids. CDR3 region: CASGPSTSDEKLFF. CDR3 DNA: TGTGCTAGTGGTCCGAGTACGAGCGATGAAAAACTGTTTTTT.

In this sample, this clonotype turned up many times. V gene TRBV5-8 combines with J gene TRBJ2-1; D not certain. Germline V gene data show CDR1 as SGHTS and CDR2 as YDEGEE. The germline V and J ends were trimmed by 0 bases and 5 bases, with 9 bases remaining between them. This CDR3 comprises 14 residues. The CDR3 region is CASSLDWLNNEQFF. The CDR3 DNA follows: TGTGCCAGCAGCTTGGATTGGTTGAACAATGAGCAGTTCTTC.

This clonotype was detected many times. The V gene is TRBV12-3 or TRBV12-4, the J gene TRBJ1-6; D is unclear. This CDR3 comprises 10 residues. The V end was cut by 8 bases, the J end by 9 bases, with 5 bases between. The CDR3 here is CASPISPLHF. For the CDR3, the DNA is TGTGCCAGCCCAATTTCACCCCTCCACTTT.

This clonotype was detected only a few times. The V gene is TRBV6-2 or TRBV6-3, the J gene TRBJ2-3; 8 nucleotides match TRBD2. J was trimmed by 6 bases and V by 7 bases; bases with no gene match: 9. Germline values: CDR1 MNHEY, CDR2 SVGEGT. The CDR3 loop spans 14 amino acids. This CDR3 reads CASTPGRGVDTQYF. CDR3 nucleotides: TGTGCCAGCACCCCGGGGCGGGGGGTTGATACGCAGTATTTT.

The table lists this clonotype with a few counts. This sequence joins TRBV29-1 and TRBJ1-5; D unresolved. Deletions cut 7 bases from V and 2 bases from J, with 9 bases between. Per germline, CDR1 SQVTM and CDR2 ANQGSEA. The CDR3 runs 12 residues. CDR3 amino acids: CSARRGNQPQHF. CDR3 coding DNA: TGCAGCGCGAGACGCGGCAATCAGCCCCAGCATTTT.

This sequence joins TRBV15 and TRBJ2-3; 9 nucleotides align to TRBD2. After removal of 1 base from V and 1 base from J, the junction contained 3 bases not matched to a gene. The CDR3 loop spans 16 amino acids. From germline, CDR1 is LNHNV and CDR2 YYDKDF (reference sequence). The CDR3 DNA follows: TGTGCCACCAGCAGAGGAATAGCGGGGGGCACAGATACGCAGTATTTT. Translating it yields CATSRGIAGGTDTQYF.

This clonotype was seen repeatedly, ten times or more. As DNA, the CDR3 is TGTGCCAGCAGCTTAGGTAGAACGGCCGGGGAGCTGTTTTTT. Its translation is CASSLGRTAGELFF. The V gene is TRBV7-8, the J gene TRBJ2-2; D call uncertain. The CDR3 runs 14 residues. Germline assignment: CDR1 SGHVS and CDR2 FQNEAQ. V lost 1 base and J 6 bases, leaving 9 bases between the germline ends.

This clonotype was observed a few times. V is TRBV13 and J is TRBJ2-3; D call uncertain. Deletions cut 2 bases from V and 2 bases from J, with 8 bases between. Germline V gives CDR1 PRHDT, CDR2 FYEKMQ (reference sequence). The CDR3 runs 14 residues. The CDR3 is CASSLKGSTDTQYF. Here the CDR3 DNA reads TGTGCCAGCAGCTTAAAAGGATCCACAGATACGCAGTATTTT.

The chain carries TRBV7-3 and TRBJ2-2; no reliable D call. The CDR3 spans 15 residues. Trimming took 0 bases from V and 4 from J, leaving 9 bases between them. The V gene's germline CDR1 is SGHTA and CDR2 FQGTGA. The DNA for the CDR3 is TGTGCCAGCAGCTTAACAGGGTCCCCCACCGGGGAGCTGTTTTTT. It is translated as CASSLTGSPTGELFF.

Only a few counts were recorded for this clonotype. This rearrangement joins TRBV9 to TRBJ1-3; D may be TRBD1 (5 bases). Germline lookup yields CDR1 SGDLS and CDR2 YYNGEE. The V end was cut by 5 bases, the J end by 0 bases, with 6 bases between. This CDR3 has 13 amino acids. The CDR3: CASSGTSGNTIYF. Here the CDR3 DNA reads TGTGCCAGCAGTGGGACCTCTGGAAACACCATATATTTT.

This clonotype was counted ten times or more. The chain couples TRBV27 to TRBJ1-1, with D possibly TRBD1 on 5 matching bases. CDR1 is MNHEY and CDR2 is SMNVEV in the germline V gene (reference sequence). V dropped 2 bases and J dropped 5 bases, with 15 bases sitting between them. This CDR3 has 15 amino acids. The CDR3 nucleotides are TGTGCCAGCAGTTTAGACAGTTTATTGGATACTGAAGCTTTCTTT. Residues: CASSLDSLLDTEAFF.

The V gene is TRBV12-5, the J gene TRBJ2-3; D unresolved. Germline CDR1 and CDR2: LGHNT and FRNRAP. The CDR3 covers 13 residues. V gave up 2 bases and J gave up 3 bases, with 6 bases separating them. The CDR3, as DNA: TGTGCTAGTGGTTTGACGCCGACAGATACGCAGTATTTT. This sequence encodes CASGLTPTDTQYF.

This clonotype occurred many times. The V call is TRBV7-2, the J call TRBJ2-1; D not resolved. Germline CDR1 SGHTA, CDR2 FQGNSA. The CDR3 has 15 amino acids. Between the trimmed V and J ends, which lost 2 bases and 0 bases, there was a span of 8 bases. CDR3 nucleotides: TGTGCCAGCAGCTTAAAGAAGGACTCCTACAATGAGCAGTTCTTC. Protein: CASSLKKDSYNEQFF.

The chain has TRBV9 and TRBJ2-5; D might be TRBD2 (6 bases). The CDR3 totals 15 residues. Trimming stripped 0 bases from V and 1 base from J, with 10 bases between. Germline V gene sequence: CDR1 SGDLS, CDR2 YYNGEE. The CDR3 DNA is TGTGCCAGCAGCGTAGGAGGGACTCCCCAAGAGACCCAGTACTTC. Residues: CASSVGGTPQETQYF.

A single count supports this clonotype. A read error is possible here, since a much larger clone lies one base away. The CDR3 sequence is CASSETPQGGSYEQYF. The CDR3 DNA is TGCGCCAGCAGCGAGACCCCGCAAGGGGGGTCCTACGAGCAGTACTTC. The rearrangement joins TRBV5-1 to TRBJ2-7, with D tentatively TRBD1 or TRBD2 (6 bases each). Trimming took off 4 bases at V and 1 base at J, with 18 bases between the two ends. The CDR3 covers 16 residues. From germline, CDR1 is SGHRS and CDR2 YFSETQ.

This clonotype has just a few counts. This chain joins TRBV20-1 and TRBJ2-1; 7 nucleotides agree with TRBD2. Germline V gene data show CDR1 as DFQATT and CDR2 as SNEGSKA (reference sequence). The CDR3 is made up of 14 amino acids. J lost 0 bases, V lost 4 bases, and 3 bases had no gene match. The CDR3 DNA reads TGCAGTGCTAAAGCGGGATTCTCCTACAATGAGCAGTTCTTC. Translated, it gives CSAKAGFSYNEQFF.

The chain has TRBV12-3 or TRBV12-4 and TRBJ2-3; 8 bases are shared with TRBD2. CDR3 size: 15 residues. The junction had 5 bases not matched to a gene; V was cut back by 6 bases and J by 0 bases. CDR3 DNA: TGTGCCAGCAGCCTTAGCGGGACTAGCACAGATACGCAGTATTTT. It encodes CASSLSGTSTDTQYF.

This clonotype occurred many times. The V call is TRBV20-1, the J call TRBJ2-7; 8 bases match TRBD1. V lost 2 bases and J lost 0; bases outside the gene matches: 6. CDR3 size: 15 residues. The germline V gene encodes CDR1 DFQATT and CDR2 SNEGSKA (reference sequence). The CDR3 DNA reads TGCAGTGCTAGACCAGGGGGCCGCAGCTCCTACGAGCAGTACTTC. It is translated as CSARPGGRSSYEQYF.

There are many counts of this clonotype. This CDR3 reads CASTAGLVTEAFF. Here the CDR3 DNA reads TGTGCCAGCACGGCAGGGTTGGTCACTGAAGCTTTCTTT. The chain is built from TRBV6-1 and TRBJ1-1, with D tentatively TRBD1 (5 bases). The germline CDR1 and CDR2 sequences are MNHNS and SASEGT. CDR3 length: 13 amino acids. The ends were cut back, 7 bases at V and 4 bases at J, with 13 bases in the middle.

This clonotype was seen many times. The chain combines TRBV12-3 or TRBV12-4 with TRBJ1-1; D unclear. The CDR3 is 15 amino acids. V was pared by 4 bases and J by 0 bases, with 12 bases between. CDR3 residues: CASSSLLQLNTEAFF. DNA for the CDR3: TGTGCCAGCAGTTCCCTCCTTCAACTGAACACTGAAGCTTTCTTT.

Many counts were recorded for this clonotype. This CDR3 is CASSFRGELFF. The DNA of the CDR3 is TGTGCCAGCAGTTTTCGCGGGGAGCTGTTTTTT. The V call is TRBV12-3 or TRBV12-4, the J call TRBJ2-2, with D hard to call. V was clipped by 3 bases and J by 7 bases, with 3 bases between them. CDR3 size: 11 residues.

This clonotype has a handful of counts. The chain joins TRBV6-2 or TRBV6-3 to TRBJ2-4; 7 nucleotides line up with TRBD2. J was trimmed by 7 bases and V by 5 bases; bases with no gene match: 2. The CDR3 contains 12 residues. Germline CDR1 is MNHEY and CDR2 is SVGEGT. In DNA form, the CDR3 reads TGTGCCAGCAGTAAGGGAGGGAACATTCAGTACTTC. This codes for CASSKGGNIQYF.

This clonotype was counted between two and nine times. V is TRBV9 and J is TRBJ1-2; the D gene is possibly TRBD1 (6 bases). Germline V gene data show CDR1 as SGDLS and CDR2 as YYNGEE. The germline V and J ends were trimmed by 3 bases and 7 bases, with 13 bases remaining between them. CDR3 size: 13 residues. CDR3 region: CASSAEGGFGYTF. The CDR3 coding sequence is TGTGCCAGCAGCGCCGAGGGGGGGTTTGGCTACACCTTC.

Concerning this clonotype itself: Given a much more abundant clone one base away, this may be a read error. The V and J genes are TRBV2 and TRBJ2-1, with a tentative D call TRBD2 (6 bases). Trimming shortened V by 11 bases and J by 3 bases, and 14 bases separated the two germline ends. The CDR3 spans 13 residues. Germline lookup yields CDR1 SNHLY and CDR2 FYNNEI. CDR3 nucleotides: TGTGCCCAGCAGGCGGGGAGCTACAATGAGCAGTTCTTC. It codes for CAQQAGSYNEQFF.

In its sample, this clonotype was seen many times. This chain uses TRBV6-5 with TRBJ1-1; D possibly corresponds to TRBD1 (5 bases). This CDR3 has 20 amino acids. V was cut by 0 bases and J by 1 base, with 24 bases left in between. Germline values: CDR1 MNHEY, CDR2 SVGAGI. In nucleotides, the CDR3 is TGTGCCAGCAGTTACTCGATAACTCCAGGAGTCGGGGGAGGGAACACTGAAGCTTTCTTT. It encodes CASSYSITPGVGGGNTEAFF.